One and the same sample provided the 19 T cell receptor beta chains below, sequenced in a study of shared clonotypes between healthy human individuals (TCRdb year 2020). CD8 naive samples were CD45RO-negative cells positively selected for CCR7, giving a CD45RA+CCR7+ population that excluded TemRA cells. Preparation of the library involved the immunoSEQ multiplex PCR assay. TCRdb holds this immuneACCESS table with in-frame rearrangements only. Some clones are missing; in checked studies, unresolved V genes explain under half, and the rest has no known cause. This sample comprises 600,000 or so clones, 95% to 98% of them detected only once. The top ten hold 0.3% of the sample. Material: naive CD8+ T cells sorted from blood. Explained via the paper, the cell subset or site label denotes: CD45RA+CCR7+. The receptors derive from a man aged 25-45 years in good health.

The gene calls are TRBV27 and TRBJ1-2; D is perhaps TRBD1 (5 bases). With 3 bases removed from V and 6 bases from J, the gap between germline ends came to 14 bases. There are 14 residues in the CDR3. Germline lookup yields CDR1 MNHEY and CDR2 SMNVEV (reference sequence). The chain's CDR3 is CASSFLGAGHGYTF. The CDR3 region has the DNA TGTGCCAGCAGTTTCCTAGGGGCAGGCCATGGCTACACCTTC.

V gene TRBV7-9 combines with J gene TRBJ2-1; 10 bases line up with TRBD1. Trimming at V came to 5 bases and at J to 9 bases, leaving 4 bases not matched to a gene. Germline V gene data show CDR1 as SEHNR and CDR2 as FQNEAQ (reference sequence). The CDR3 extends over 13 amino acids. CDR3 DNA sequence: TGTGCCAGCAGCCCACGGGACAGGGGTGAGCAGTTCTTC. Its translation: CASSPRDRGEQFF.

The chain joins TRBV5-1 to TRBJ2-2; 7 nucleotides line up with TRBD1. The germline V gene encodes CDR1 SGHRS and CDR2 YFSETQ. This CDR3 contains 14 residues. Trimming removed 7 bases from V and 7 bases from J; junction bases left unmatched: 10. CDR3 bases: TGCGCCAGCGCCGTCAGGGGGAGAGACGGGGAGCTGTTTTTT. Encoded protein: CASAVRGRDGELFF.

The gene calls are TRBV18 and TRBJ2-1; TRBD1 matches 7 bases. CDR1 is KGHSH and CDR2 is LQKENI in the germline V gene. The CDR3 covers 16 residues. V shed 6 bases and J 6 bases; nucleotides not matched to a gene: 14. The CDR3 DNA sequence: TGTGCCAGCTCTCGAGATGACAGGGTTCGGTCCAATGAGCAGTTCTTC. It translates to CASSRDDRVRSNEQFF.

The V and J genes are TRBV14 and TRBJ1-5; D ambiguous. The V gene's germline CDR1 is SGHDN and CDR2 FVKESK. This CDR3 spans 14 amino acids. V dropped 1 base and J dropped 6 bases, with 10 bases sitting between them. The CDR3 sequence is CASSQAGFGQPQHF. CDR3 bases: TGTGCCAGCAGCCAAGCAGGTTTCGGTCAGCCCCAGCATTTT.

The chain recombines TRBV19 with TRBJ2-1; the D is unclear. V lost 3 bases and J 0 bases, leaving 9 bases between the germline ends. Germline values: CDR1 LNHDA, CDR2 SQIVND (reference sequence). The CDR3 extends over 15 amino acids. The DNA of the CDR3 is TGTGCCAGTAGTATTATATGGGGCTCCTACAATGAGCAGTTCTTC. Protein: CASSIIWGSYNEQFF.

The CDR3, as DNA: TGTGCCAGCGCTGTAGCGGGAGGGGCAGATACGCAGTATTTT. Residues: CASAVAGGADTQYF. The chain uses TRBV27 and TRBJ2-3, with 11 positions matching TRBD2. Germline loops: CDR1 MNHEY, CDR2 SMNVEV (reference sequence). V shed 8 bases and J 4 bases; nucleotides not matched to a gene: 5. This CDR3 is built from 14 residues.

This sequence joins TRBV6-6 and TRBJ1-5; D is uncertain. From germline, CDR1 is MNHNY and CDR2 SVGAGI (reference sequence). Trimming left V 9 bases short and J 13 bases short, with 16 bases between. This CDR3 spans 11 amino acids. The CDR3 loop reads CASQGVHEQHF. The CDR3 nucleotides are TGTGCCAGTCAAGGTGTACACGAACAGCATTTT.

V gene TRBV7-2 combines with J gene TRBJ2-1, with D uncertain. There are 12 residues in the CDR3. CDR1 is SGHTA and CDR2 is FQGNSA in the germline V gene. V gave up 1 base and J gave up 12 bases, with 10 bases separating them. The CDR3 loop is CASSLVWVGQFF. CDR3 in DNA: TGTGCCAGCAGCTTAGTTTGGGTGGGGCAGTTCTTC.

This rearrangement joins TRBV7-9 to TRBJ1-4; 9 bases are shared with TRBD1. The CDR3 length is 14 residues. Germline-derived CDR1 and CDR2 are SEHNR and FQNEAQ (reference sequence). Unmatched junction bases numbered 5, after V lost 5 bases and J lost 7 bases. The DNA of the CDR3 is TGTGCCAGCAGCGCGGGACAGGGTGGTGAAAAACTGTTTTTT. Protein: CASSAGQGGEKLFF.

CDR3 in DNA: TGTGCCAGCAGCCCTGCAGCGGGAGCCCAATCTTGGTACTTC. Protein sequence: CASSPAAGAQSWYF. The chain carries TRBV5-6 and TRBJ2-7; 8 bases agree with TRBD2. J lost 12 bases, V lost 4 bases, and 15 bases had no gene match. Germline CDR1 is SGHDT and CDR2 is YYEEEE. The CDR3 covers 14 residues.

This clone came up a few times. V and J are TRBV28 and TRBJ2-7, with D possibly called TRBD1 or TRBD2 (5 bases each). Trimming removed 4 bases at V and 9 bases at J, with 19 bases between. This CDR3 region has 14 residues. The germline V gene encodes CDR1 MDHEN and CDR2 SYDVKM. The CDR3 loop is CASSSRDGNTSQYF. The CDR3, as DNA: TGTGCCAGCAGTTCACGGGACGGTAATACGTCGCAGTACTTC.

The rearrangement uses TRBV27 and TRBJ2-1; D possibly corresponds to TRBD1 (5 bases). This CDR3 has 15 amino acids. Germline-derived CDR1 and CDR2 are MNHEY and SMNVEV (reference sequence). The V and J ends lost 3 bases and 4 bases respectively, with 13 bases between them. CDR3 bases: TGTGCCAGCAGTTTTAGGGGATCGGAGTACAATGAGCAGTTCTTC. This encodes CASSFRGSEYNEQFF.

The chain is built from TRBV5-1 and TRBJ2-7; D remains unclear. V was trimmed by 0 bases and J by 6 bases, leaving 19 bases between them. Germline V gene lookup returns CDR1 SGHRS and CDR2 YFSETQ. The CDR3 length is 16 residues. CDR3 region: CASSLGRVPLRGEQYF. The CDR3 DNA reads TGCGCCAGCAGCTTGGGTAGGGTCCCACTACGAGGCGAGCAGTACTTC. Drawing the rest from reference TRBV5-1 and TRBJ2-7, the complete variable domain is KAGVTQTPRYLIKTRGQQVTLSCSPISGHRSVSWYQQTPGQGLQFLFEYFSETQRNKGNFPGRFSGRQFSNSRSEMNVSTLELGDSALYLCASSLGRVPLRGEQYFGPGTRLTVT.

This clone was picked up a small number of times. The rearrangement uses TRBV2 and TRBJ2-5, with a tentative D call TRBD2 (5 bases). Trimming shortened V by 4 bases and J by 0 bases, and 9 bases separated the two germline ends. The germline V gene has CDR1 SNHLY and CDR2 FYNNEI. This CDR3 region has 14 residues. CDR3 coding DNA: TGTGCCAGCAGTGGTCAAGCGGACCAAGAGACCCAGTACTTC. It yields the protein CASSGQADQETQYF.

This chain's CDR3 is CASSLGGSSTDTQYF. CDR3 coding DNA: TGTGCCAGCAGCTTGGGGGGGTCCAGCACAGATACGCAGTATTTT. V is TRBV5-4 and J is TRBJ2-3; D is perhaps TRBD1 or TRBD2 (5 bases each). There are 15 residues in the CDR3. CDR1 SGHNT and CDR2 YYREEE come from the germline V gene (reference sequence). The V end lost 0 bases, the J end lost 0 bases, and 8 bases lay between the germline ends.

The chain combines TRBV4-3 with TRBJ1-4, with a tentative D call TRBD1 (6 bases). The V gene's germline CDR1 is LGHNA and CDR2 YSLEER. V dropped 3 bases and J dropped 7 bases, with 9 bases sitting between them. The CDR3 is 13 residues long. The CDR3 coding sequence is TGCGCCAGCAGCCAGGGGGCGGGTGAAAAACTGTTTTTT. Encoded protein: CASSQGAGEKLFF.

This chain links TRBV9 with TRBJ2-3; possibly TRBD1 for D (5 bases). V lost 0 bases and J lost 5, with 13 bases in between. Germline V gene data show CDR1 as SGDLS and CDR2 as YYNGEE. The CDR3 consists of 15 residues. The CDR3, as DNA: TGTGCCAGCAGCGTAGCAGGGAACCACGGAGATACGCAGTATTTT. Its protein product is CASSVAGNHGDTQYF.

V and J are TRBV5-1 and TRBJ1-5, with D perhaps TRBD1 (6 bases). V was trimmed by 0 bases and J by 5 bases, leaving 12 bases between them. The CDR3 sequence is 15 residues long. CDR1 is SGHRS and CDR2 is YFSETQ in the germline V gene. DNA of the CDR3: TGCGCCAGCAGCTTGGTAGGGGGTTCCGATCAGCCCCAGCATTTT. This sequence encodes CASSLVGGSDQPQHF.